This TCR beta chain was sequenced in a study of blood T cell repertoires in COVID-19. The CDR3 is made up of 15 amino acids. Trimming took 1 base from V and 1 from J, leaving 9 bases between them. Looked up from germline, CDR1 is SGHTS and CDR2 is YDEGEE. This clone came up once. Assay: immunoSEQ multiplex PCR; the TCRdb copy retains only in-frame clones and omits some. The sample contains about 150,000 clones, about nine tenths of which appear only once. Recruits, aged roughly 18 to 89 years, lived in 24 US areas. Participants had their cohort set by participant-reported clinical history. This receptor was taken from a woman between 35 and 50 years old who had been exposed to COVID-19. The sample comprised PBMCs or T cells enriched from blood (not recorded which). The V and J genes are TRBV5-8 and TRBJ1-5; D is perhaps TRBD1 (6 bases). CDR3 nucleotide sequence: TGTGCCAGCAGCTTGAGAAGGGGGAGCAATCAGCCCCAGCATTTT. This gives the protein CASSLRRGSNQPQHF.